The T cell receptor (beta chain) under discussion was sequenced for a study of T-cell memory formation after mild COVID-19. The sample holds many counts of this clonotype. TCRdb called the 5' RACE reads again in MiXCR, with one record for every CDR3 protein. The table has roughly 280,000 distinct CDR3 sequences, approximately 8.4% seen once. This CDR3 is 15 amino acids long. Trimming removed 0 bases from V and 8 bases from J, with 15 bases in between. CDR1 is SGDLS, CDR2 YYNGEE, per germline. The specimen sequenced was PBMCs or a T cell subset sorted from them (not recorded which). The TCR sequence derives from a man between 18 and 35 years old who had mild COVID-19 (a few samples of this study predate the infection). Cell type and time point are not known. The chain is built from TRBV9 and TRBJ2-4; D may match TRBD1 or TRBD2 (6 bases each). Here the CDR3 reads CASSVASGGLDIQYF. The CDR3 DNA reads TGTGCCAGCAGCGTAGCTTCCGGGGGCCTGGACATTCAGTACTTC.